This TCR beta chain came from a study of blood T cell dynamics during melanoma immunotherapy. Study-wide findings and caveats: From T0 to W3, cfDNA rearrangement efficiency rose in disease-control patients but not progressors.

Comment on this clone: Its antigen is not identified.

Clones were sequenced by immunoSEQ multiplex PCR, and TCRdb holds only the in-frame ones, with some missing. The table records 6,300 or so clones, nearly 95% of them present only once. Germline V gives CDR1 SEHNR, CDR2 FQNEAQ (reference sequence). V gave up 5 bases and J gave up 0 bases; unmatched junction bases: 8. The CDR3 loop spans 16 amino acids. Time point reported: pre-treatment baseline. The chain uses TRBV7-9 and TRBJ2-3; 7 positions match TRBD2. Sequenced here: cell-free DNA from blood, sampled from a patient treated with checkpoint blockade. The receptor was derived from a human donor with melanoma. The CDR3 DNA reads as TGTGCCAGCAGCCGGAAGCGGGGCCGTAGCACAGATACGCAGTATTTT. This encodes CASSRKRGRSTDTQYF.